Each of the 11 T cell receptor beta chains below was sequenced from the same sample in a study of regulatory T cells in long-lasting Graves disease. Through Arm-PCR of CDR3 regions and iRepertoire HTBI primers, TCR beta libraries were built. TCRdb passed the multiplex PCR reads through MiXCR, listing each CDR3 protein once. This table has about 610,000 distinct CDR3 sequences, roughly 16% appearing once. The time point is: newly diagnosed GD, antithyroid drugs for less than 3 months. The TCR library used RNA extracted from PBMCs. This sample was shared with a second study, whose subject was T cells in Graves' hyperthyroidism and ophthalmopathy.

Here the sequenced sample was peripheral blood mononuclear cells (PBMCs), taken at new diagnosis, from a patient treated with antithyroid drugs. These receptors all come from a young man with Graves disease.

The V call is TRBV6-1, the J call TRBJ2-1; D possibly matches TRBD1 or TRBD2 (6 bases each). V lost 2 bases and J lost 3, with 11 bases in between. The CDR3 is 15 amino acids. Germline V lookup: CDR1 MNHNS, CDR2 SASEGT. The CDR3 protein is CASSELGGHYNEQFF. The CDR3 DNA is TGTGCCAGCAGTGAATTGGGGGGACACTACAATGAGCAGTTCTTC.

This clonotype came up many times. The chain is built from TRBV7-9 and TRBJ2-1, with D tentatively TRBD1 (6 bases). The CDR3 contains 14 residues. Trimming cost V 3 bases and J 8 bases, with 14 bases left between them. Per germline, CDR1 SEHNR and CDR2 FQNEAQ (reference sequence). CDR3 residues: CASSLGATVHEQFF. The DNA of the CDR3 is TGTGCCAGCAGCTTGGGGGCTACAGTGCATGAGCAGTTCTTC.

The CDR3 bases are TGTGCCAGCAGTATTCAGGATAACTATGGCTACACCTTC. Translation: CASSIQDNYGYTF. J is TRBJ1-2 and V is TRBV12-3 or TRBV12-4; D uncertain. Trimming stripped 5 bases from V and 1 base from J, with 8 bases between. This CDR3 spans 13 amino acids.

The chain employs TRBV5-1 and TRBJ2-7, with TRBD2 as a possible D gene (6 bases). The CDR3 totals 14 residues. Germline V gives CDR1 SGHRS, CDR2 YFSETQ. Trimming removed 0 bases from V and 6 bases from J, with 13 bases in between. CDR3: CASSLVGGAGEQYF. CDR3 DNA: TGCGCCAGCAGCTTGGTAGGCGGGGCTGGCGAGCAGTACTTC.

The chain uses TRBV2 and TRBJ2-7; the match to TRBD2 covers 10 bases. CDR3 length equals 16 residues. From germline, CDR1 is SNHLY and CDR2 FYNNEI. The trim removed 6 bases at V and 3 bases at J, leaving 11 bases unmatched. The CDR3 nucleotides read TGTGCCAGCAGACCCCGGGGCCTAGCGGGAGACTACGAGCAGTACTTC. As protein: CASRPRGLAGDYEQYF.

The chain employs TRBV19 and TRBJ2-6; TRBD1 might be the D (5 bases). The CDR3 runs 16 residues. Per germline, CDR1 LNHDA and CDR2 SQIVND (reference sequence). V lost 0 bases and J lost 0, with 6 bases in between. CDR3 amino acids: CASSIDRVSGANVLTF. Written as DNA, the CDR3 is TGTGCCAGTAGTATAGACAGGGTCTCTGGGGCCAACGTCCTGACTTTC.

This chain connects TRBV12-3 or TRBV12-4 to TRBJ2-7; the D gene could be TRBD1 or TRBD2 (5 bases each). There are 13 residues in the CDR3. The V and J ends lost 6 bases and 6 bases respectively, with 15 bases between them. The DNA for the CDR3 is TGTGCCAGCAGCCACCCCGGGGCCGGCGAGCAGTACTTC. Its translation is CASSHPGAGEQYF.

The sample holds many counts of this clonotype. The CDR3: CASSLRGAGGPDTQYF. The CDR3 DNA reads TGTGCCAGCAGTTTACGGGGAGCGGGAGGCCCAGATACGCAGTATTTT. This chain uses TRBV27 with TRBJ2-3, with TRBD2 identical over 9 bases. This CDR3 region has 16 residues. Germline trimming cut 2 bases from V and 4 bases from J; bases unmatched to any gene: 7. Germline loops: CDR1 MNHEY, CDR2 SMNVEV (reference sequence).

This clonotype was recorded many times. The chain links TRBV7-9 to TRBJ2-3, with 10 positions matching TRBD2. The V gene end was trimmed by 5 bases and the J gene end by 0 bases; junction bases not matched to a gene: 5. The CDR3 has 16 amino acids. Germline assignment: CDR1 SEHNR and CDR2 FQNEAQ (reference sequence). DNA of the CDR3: TGTGCCAGCAGCAAGATGACTAGCGGGAGCACAGATACGCAGTATTTT. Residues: CASSKMTSGSTDTQYF.

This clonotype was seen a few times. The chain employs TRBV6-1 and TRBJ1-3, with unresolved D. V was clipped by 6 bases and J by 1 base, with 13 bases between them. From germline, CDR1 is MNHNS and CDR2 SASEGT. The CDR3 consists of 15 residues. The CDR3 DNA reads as TGTGCCAGCAGACCCCCGGGAGCATCTGGAAACACCATATATTTT. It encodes CASRPPGASGNTIYF.

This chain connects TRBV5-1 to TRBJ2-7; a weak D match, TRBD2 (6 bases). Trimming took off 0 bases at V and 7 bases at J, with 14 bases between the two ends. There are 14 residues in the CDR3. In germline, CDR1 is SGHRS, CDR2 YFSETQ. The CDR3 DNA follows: TGCGCCAGCAGCTTGGGCTGGGAGGATGGGGAGCAGTACTTC. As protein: CASSLGWEDGEQYF. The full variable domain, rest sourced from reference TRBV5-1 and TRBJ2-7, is KAGVTQTPRYLIKTRGQQVTLSCSPISGHRSVSWYQQTPGQGLQFLFEYFSETQRNKGNFPGRFSGRQFSNSRSEMNVSTLELGDSALYLCASSLGWEDGEQYFGPGTRLTVT.